This TCR beta chain appears in the sequencing data of a study of T cells in Graves' hyperthyroidism and ophthalmopathy. Patients affected by ophthalmopathy presented a Clinical Activity Score of at least 3, a NOSPECS grade of at least 4, and disease duration below 3 months. Using over 8.5 ml of fresh peripheral blood, PBMCs were prepared. Notes on this clonotype: A much larger clone is a single base away; this may be a read error.

TCR beta CDR3 regions were amplified from RNA transcripts. The HTBI primer set was used in a first-round RT-PCR of the TCR CDR3. One entry per CDR3 protein, called by TCRdb with MiXCR from the multiplex PCR reads. The data show over 350,000 distinct CDR3 sequences, around 18% seen once. Sequenced: blood. This clonotype was sampled from a man younger than 35 with Graves' ophthalmopathy.

The CDR3, as DNA: TGTGCCAGCAGCTTAGCGGCCACCACTAGCATACCCGGGGAGCTGTTTTTT. Translation: CASSLAATTSIPGELFF. This chain links TRBV11-2 with TRBJ2-2; possibly TRBD2 for D (6 bases). The CDR3 totals 17 residues. CDR1 is SGHAT, CDR2 FQNNGV, per germline. V lost 1 base and J 6 bases, leaving 18 bases between the germline ends.